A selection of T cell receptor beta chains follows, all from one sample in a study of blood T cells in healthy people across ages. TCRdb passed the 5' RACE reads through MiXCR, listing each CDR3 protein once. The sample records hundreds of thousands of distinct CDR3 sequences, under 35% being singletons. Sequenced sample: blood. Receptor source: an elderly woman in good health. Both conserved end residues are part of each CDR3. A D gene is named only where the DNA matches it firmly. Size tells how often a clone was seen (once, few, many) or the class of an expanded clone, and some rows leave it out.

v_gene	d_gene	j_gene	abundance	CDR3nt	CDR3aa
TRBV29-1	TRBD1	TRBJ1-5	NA	TGCAGCGTTTCGGCAGGGGGAAGTCAGCCCCAGCATTTT	CSVSAGGSQPQHF
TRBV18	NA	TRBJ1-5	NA	TGTGCCAGCTCACTAGGGGGAAAAGGCAATCAGCCCCAGCATTTT	CASSLGGKGNQPQHF
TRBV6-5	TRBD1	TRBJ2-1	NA	TGTGCCAGCAGAAGGACAGGGGTAGATCGTAATGAGCAGTTCTTC	CASRRTGVDRNEQFF
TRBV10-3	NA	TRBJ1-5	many	TGTGCCATCAGTGCTGGCAGGGGTGGGGGCCATAGCAATCAGCCCCAGCATTTT	CAISAGRGGGHSNQPQHF
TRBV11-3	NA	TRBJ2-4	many	TGTGCCAGCAGCCCCCAAGCCAAAAACATTCAGTACTTC	CASSPQAKNIQYF
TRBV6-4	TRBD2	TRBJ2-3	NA	TGTGCCAGCAGTCCCGTAGCGGGGGAGTCATTCGGAGATACGCAGTATTTT	CASSPVAGESFGDTQYF
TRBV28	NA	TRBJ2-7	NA	TGTGCCAGCTCTACCTCCGTAAGGGGACCCTACGAGCAGTACTTC	CASSTSVRGPYEQYF
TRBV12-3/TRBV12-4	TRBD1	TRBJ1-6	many	TGTGCCAGCAGGATCGACAGGGGTGATGGTAATTCACCCCTCCACTTT	CASRIDRGDGNSPLHF
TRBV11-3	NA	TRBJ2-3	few	TGTGCCAGCAGCTTAATTGATGATACGCAGTATTTT	CASSLIDDTQYF
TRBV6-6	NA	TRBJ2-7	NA	TGTGCCAGCACTGCGGACCCCCCCTACGAGCAGTACTTC	CASTADPPYEQYF
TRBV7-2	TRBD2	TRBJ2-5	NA	TGTGCCAGCAGCTCATGGACTAGCGGGAGACCCAAAGAGACCCAGTACTTC	CASSSWTSGRPKETQYF
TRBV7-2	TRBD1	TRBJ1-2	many	TGTGCCAGCAGCATCCTACCAGGGGGAAACTATGGCTACACCTTC	CASSILPGGNYGYTF
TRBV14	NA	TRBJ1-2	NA	TGTGCCAGCAGCCAACAAACGGGCTATGGCTACACCTTC	CASSQQTGYGYTF
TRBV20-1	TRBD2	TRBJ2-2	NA	TGCAGTGCTATGAAAGCGGGGGGCATGAACACCGGGGAGCTGTTTTTT	CSAMKAGGMNTGELFF
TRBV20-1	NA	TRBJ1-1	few	TGCAGTGCTAGACTGGGGAACACTGAAGCTTTCTTT	CSARLGNTEAFF
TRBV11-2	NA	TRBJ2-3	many	TGTGCCAGCAGCCCTCGGGGAGGCGGGGTAGCAGATACGCAGTATTTT	CASSPRGGGVADTQYF
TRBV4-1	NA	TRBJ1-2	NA	TGCGCCAGCAGCCAAGGCTTAGGGCCCTATGGCTACACCTTC	CASSQGLGPYGYTF
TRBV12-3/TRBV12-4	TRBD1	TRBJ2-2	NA	TGTGCCAGCTCTAACAGGGGGACCTATACCGGGGAGCTGGTTTTT	CASSNRGTYTGELVF
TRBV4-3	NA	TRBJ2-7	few	TGCGCCAGCAGCCAAGATAGAGGGGTTGACAATGAGCAGTACTTC	CASSQDRGVDNEQYF
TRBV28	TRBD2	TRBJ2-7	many	TGTGCCAGCAGTATAGGGACTAGCGGGTCGCAGTACTTC	CASSIGTSGSQYF
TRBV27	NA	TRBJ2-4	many	TGTGCCAGCAGTTTAAGTGGCAAAAACATTCAGTACTTC	CASSLSGKNIQYF
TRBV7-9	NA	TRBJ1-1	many	TGTGCCAGCACCTACGAAGGGAGGATGAACACTGAAGCTTTCTTT	CASTYEGRMNTEAFF
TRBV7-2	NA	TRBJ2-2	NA	TGTGCCAGCAGTTCAACGGGACACCTGAACACCGGGGAGCTGTTTTTT	CASSSTGHLNTGELFF
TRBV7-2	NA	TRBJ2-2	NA	TGTGCCAGCAGCCCCGGACCTAGTAACACCGGGGAGCTGTTTTTT	CASSPGPSNTGELFF
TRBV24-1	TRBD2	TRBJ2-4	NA	TGTGCCACCAGTGATGCGGGGGAGCAGTACTTC	CATSDAGEQYF
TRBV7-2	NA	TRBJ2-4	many	TGTGCCAGCAGCTCCACCATCACAAACATTCAGTACTTC	CASSSTITNIQYF
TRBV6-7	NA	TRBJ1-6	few	TGTGCCAGCAGTACCAAATCCAACAGGGACGTGGATTCACCCCTCCACTTT	CASSTKSNRDVDSPLHF
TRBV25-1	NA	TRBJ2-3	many	TGTGCCATAAGTTACGGGGCTCCTGATACGCAGTATTTT	CAISYGAPDTQYF
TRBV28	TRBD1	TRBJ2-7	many	TGTGCCAGCAGTCGCCGGGACAGGGGGAACGAGCAGTACTTC	CASSRRDRGNEQYF
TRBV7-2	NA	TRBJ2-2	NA	TGTGCCAGCAGCTTTGGAGGGGGGACCGGGGAGCTGTTTTTT	CASSFGGGTGELFF
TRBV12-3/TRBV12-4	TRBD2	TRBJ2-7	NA	TGTGCCAGCAGTTTTGCGTGGAGCGGGGTGAACTACGAGCAGTACTTC	CASSFAWSGVNYEQYF
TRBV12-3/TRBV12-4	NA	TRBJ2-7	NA	TGTGCCAGCAGAGAGCCGTCGGTCGACGAGCAGTACTTC	CASREPSVDEQYF
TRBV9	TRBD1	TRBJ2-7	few	TGTGCCAGCAGCGTATGGGACAGGGGGCCCTACGAGCAGTACTTC	CASSVWDRGPYEQYF
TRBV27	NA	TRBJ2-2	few	TGTGCCAGCAGCCGGACGTTCGACGGGGGTCGGAAGACCGGGGAGCTGTTTTTT	CASSRTFDGGRKTGELFF
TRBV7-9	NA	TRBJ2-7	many	TGTGCCAGCAGCTTAGGAACCGAGCAGTACTTC	CASSLGTEQYF
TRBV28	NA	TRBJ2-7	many	TGTGCCAGCAGTCAAGCCAATTCCTACGAGCAGTACTTC	CASSQANSYEQYF
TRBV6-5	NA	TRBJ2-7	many	TGTGCCAGCAGGGTGGACGGGACACTTTCCTACGAGCAGTACTTC	CASRVDGTLSYEQYF
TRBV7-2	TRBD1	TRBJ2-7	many	TGTGCCAGCAGCTTAGCGCAGGTACAGGGGGAGCAGTACTTC	CASSLAQVQGEQYF
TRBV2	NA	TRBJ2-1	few	TGTGCCAGCAGTTATCCCGCGGGGGCCCTTAATAATGAGCAGTTCTTC	CASSYPAGALNNEQFF
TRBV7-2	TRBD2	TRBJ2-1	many	TGTGCCAGCAGCTTAACGGCTAGCGGGCCGTTCTTC	CASSLTASGPFF
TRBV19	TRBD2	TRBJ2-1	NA	TGTGCCAGTAGTATAGATGCGGGGGACTTCAATGAGCAGTTCTTC	CASSIDAGDFNEQFF
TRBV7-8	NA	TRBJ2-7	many	TGTGCCAGCAGCTTAGGACTTAGGGGCGGACGTAGGGACGAGCAGTACTTC	CASSLGLRGGRRDEQYF
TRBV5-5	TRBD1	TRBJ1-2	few	TGTGCCAGCAATGAGGGGACAGGGGTGGGTGGCTACACCTTC	CASNEGTGVGGYTF
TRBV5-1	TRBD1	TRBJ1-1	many	TGCGCCAGCAGCTTGGGGACAGGGGGCGGCACTGAAGCTTTCTTT	CASSLGTGGGTEAFF
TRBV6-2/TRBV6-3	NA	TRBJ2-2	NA	TGTGCCAGCAGTCCCTCTCCGGGACGTCCCACCGGGGAGCTGTTTTTT	CASSPSPGRPTGELFF
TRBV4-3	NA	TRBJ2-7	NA	TGCGCCAGCAGTCGAAAGGAAAACAATGAGCAGTACTTC	CASSRKENNEQYF
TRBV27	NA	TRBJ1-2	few	TGTGCCAGCAGTTTATCCGCCAGCACCGGGGTTTTCTATGGCTACACCTTC	CASSLSASTGVFYGYTF
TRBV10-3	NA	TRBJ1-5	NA	TGTGCCATCAGGGCAGTAGGGAGCGAGGTGGCCCAGCATTTT	CAIRAVGSEVAQHF
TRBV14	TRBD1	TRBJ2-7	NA	TGTGCCAGCAGCCAATTCAGGGGGCAAGTCAATGAGCAGTACTTC	CASSQFRGQVNEQYF
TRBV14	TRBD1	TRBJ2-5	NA	TGTGCCAGCAGCCTCACAGGGGGCGGGCGGACCAATGAGCAGTACTTC	CASSLTGGGRTNEQYF
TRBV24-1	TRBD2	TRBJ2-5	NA	TGTGCCACCAGCGGCGGACTAGCGGGACAAGAGACCCAGTACTTC	CATSGGLAGQETQYF
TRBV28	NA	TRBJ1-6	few	TGTGCCAGCAGTTTGAGCAGGGGAACCTATAATTCACCCCTCCACTTT	CASSLSRGTYNSPLHF
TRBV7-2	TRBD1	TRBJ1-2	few	TGTGCCAGCAGTACCGACGGGACAGCGAACTATGGCTACACCTTC	CASSTDGTANYGYTF